The 15 T cell receptor beta chains given below trace back to one sample, sequenced in a study of T-cell memory formation after mild COVID-19. TCRdb processed the 5' RACE reads anew with MiXCR; each CDR3 protein has one entry. Of about 320,000 distinct CDR3 sequences listed, roughly an eighth are singletons. Material: PBMCs or a T cell subset sorted from them (not recorded which). All receptors derive from a man aged 18-30 years who had mild COVID-19 (a few samples of this study predate the infection). Cell type and time point are not known.

The gene calls are TRBV5-1 and TRBJ2-1; 11 bases are a match to TRBD2. The CDR3 totals 15 residues. The germline V gene encodes CDR1 SGHRS and CDR2 YFSETQ. The ends lost 3 bases at V and 7 bases at J; junction bases unmatched: 6. CDR3: CASSSYSGGENEQFF. In nucleotides, the CDR3 is TGCGCCAGCAGCTCCTATAGCGGGGGGGAGAATGAGCAGTTCTTC.

V gene TRBV5-1 combines with J gene TRBJ2-2; tentative D call: TRBD1 (5 bases). The CDR3 runs 15 residues. Germline CDR1 is SGHRS and CDR2 is YFSETQ. V lost 0 bases, J lost 4 bases, and 10 bases lay in between. CDR3 region: CASSLDQGVTGELFF. The DNA of the CDR3 is TGCGCCAGCAGCTTGGACCAGGGTGTCACCGGGGAGCTGTTTTTT.

The rearrangement links TRBV4-1 to TRBJ1-1; D is undetermined. Germline V gives CDR1 MGHRA, CDR2 YSYEKL. The CDR3 length is 15 residues. V was clipped by 1 base and J by 0 bases, with 9 bases between them. CDR3 in amino acids: CASSQGSPMNTEAFF. In DNA form, the CDR3 reads TGCGCCAGCAGCCAAGGGTCCCCAATGAACACTGAAGCTTTCTTT.

This clonotype was seen a few times. The chain couples TRBV18 to TRBJ1-6; unclear D gene. V dropped 6 bases and J dropped 8 bases, with 14 bases sitting between them. This CDR3 spans 14 amino acids. The germline gives CDR1 KGHSH, CDR2 LQKENI. The CDR3 nucleotides read TGTGCCAGCTCCGAAGGCGGAGTCGATTCACCCCTCCACTTT. This codes for CASSEGGVDSPLHF.

This clonotype was picked up many times. The V gene is TRBV11-1, the J gene TRBJ2-1, with D perhaps assigned TRBD1 or TRBD2 (5 bases each). The V end lost 5 bases, the J end lost 6 bases, and 23 bases lay between the germline ends. The CDR3 runs to 17 residues. Germline CDR1 SGHAT, CDR2 FQDESV (reference sequence). CDR3 DNA: TGTGCCAGCAGCCTTGGACCCTCCGGGACGGACCTCAATGAGCAGTTCTTC. This gives the protein CASSLGPSGTDLNEQFF. The complete variable domain, with remaining parts taken from reference TRBV11-1 and TRBJ2-1, reads EAEVAQSPRYKITEKSQAVAFWCDPISGHATLYWYRQILGQGPELLVQFQDESVVDDSQLPKDRFSAERLKGVDSTLKIQPAELGDSAMYLCASSLGPSGTDLNEQFFGPGTRLTVL.

This clonotype was detected a few times. The V and J genes are TRBV4-1 and TRBJ1-6, with 7 bases lining up with TRBD1. CDR3 length: 13 residues. The germline CDR1 and CDR2 sequences are MGHRA and YSYEKL. V lost 3 bases, J lost 15 bases, and 8 bases stayed unmatched. The CDR3 bases are TGCGCCAGCAGCCAGCAACAGGGGACGGTCCTCCACTTT. Encoded protein: CASSQQQGTVLHF.

V usage is TRBV5-1 and J usage is TRBJ2-1; D is ambiguous. The CDR3 has 15 amino acids. Trimming took off 0 bases at V and 4 bases at J, with 11 bases between the two ends. From germline, CDR1 is SGHRS and CDR2 YFSETQ. The CDR3 spells CASSLGVPKYNEQFF. The CDR3, as DNA: TGCGCCAGCAGCTTGGGGGTTCCGAAGTACAATGAGCAGTTCTTC.

The J gene is TRBJ1-1, the V gene TRBV7-9; D unclear. The CDR3 has 14 residues. The V gene's germline CDR1 is SEHNR and CDR2 FQNEAQ (reference sequence). The ends were cut back, 2 bases at V and 0 bases at J, with 7 bases in the middle. The CDR3 spells CASSLSSVNTEAFF. The CDR3 DNA sequence: TGTGCCAGCAGCTTATCGTCCGTGAACACTGAAGCTTTCTTT.

This clonotype has a count of ten or more. This chain joins TRBV7-2 and TRBJ1-1; D is possibly TRBD1 (6 bases). The V end lost 5 bases, the J end lost 2 bases, and 18 bases lay between the germline ends. CDR1 is SGHTA and CDR2 is FQGNSA in the germline V gene. CDR3 length: 16 residues. DNA of the CDR3: TGTGCCAGCAGCCTCTTTGAGTCAGGGGCAAACACTGAAGCTTTCTTT. It specifies CASSLFESGANTEAFF.

This clonotype appeared many times. V is TRBV7-9 and J is TRBJ2-3; D may match TRBD1 or TRBD2 (5 bases each). CDR1 and CDR2 (germline): SEHNR, FQNEAQ (reference sequence). The V and J ends lost 5 bases and 9 bases respectively, with 9 bases between them. The CDR3 spans 11 residues. CDR3 region: CASSPGTTQYF. DNA for the CDR3: TGTGCCAGCAGCCCTGGGACCACGCAGTATTTT.

This clonotype was observed a few times. The rearrangement links TRBV5-6 to TRBJ1-2; D gene uncertain. This CDR3 spans 17 amino acids. V was pared by 0 bases and J by 3 bases, with 18 bases between. Germline V gene lookup returns CDR1 SGHDT and CDR2 YYEEEE. CDR3 coding DNA: TGTGCCAGCAGCTTGGGGGCAGCCCCACTAGAGGACTATGGCTACACCTTC. Amino acid sequence: CASSLGAAPLEDYGYTF. Combining the CDR3 with reference TRBV5-6 and TRBJ1-2 gives the whole variable domain DAGVTQSPTHLIKTRGQQVTLRCSPKSGHDTVSWYQQALGQGPQFIFQYYEEEERQRGNFPDRFSGHQFPNYSSELNVNALLLGDSALYLCASSLGAAPLEDYGYTFGSGTRLTVV.

There are a few counts of this clonotype. The chain carries TRBV12-3 or TRBV12-4 and TRBJ1-5; 7 bases align to TRBD1. V shed 6 bases and J 2 bases; nucleotides not matched to a gene: 7. The CDR3 extends over 15 amino acids. The CDR3 protein is CASSRQGSGNQPQHF. For the CDR3, the DNA is TGTGCCAGCAGCCGACAGGGTAGCGGCAATCAGCCCCAGCATTTT.

CDR3 sequence reads: CASSSPGEQFF. The CDR3 region has the DNA TGTGCCAGCAGCTCCCCGGGAGAGCAGTTCTTC. The chain couples TRBV7-9 to TRBJ2-1, with D possibly TRBD2 on 5 matching bases. Germline values: CDR1 SEHNR, CDR2 FQNEAQ (reference sequence). V shed 4 bases and J shed 10 bases, with 8 bases lying between them. The CDR3 spans 11 residues.

This clonotype was seen more than once but under ten times. The CDR3 reads CSVDGTVDYGYTF. The CDR3 region has the DNA TGCAGCGTGGACGGGACGGTTGACTATGGCTACACCTTC. This rearrangement joins TRBV29-1 to TRBJ1-2; D possibly corresponds to TRBD1 (5 bases). Trimming shortened V by 6 bases and J by 3 bases, and 14 bases separated the two germline ends. Germline CDR1 is SQVTM and CDR2 is ANQGSEA. This CDR3 comprises 13 residues. Complete variable domain (other parts from reference TRBV29-1 and TRBJ1-2): SAVISQKPSRDICQRGTSLTIQCQVDSQVTMMFWYRQQPGQSLTLIATANQGSEATYESGFVIDKFPISRPNLTFSTLTVSNMSPEDSSIYLCSVDGTVDYGYTFGSGTRLTVV.

This chain connects TRBV28 to TRBJ2-7; perhaps TRBD2 as D (5 bases). V was pared by 3 bases and J by 1 base, with 13 bases between. This CDR3 has 15 amino acids. The germline V gene has CDR1 MDHEN and CDR2 SYDVKM. CDR3 bases: TGTGCCAGCAGTTTCTCCCCGGGATTGTCCTACGAGCAGTACGTC. Translated: CASSFSPGLSYEQYV.